The source of this TCR beta chain is a study of OX40 agonist ivuxolimab in advanced cancers. Overall study: The patients got ivuxolimab, which is an agonistic anti-OX40 (CD134) antibody. It was permissible to have had prior anti-PD-1, anti-PD-L1 or anti-CTLA-4 therapy, and less than 45% had some. The study, taken as a whole, reports: Low normalized clonal expansion also occurred in some nonresponding patients.

Patients with a history of autoimmune disease or on systemic immunosuppression were excluded. Method: immunoSEQ multiplex PCR; TCRdb's copy keeps in-frame clones and lacks some. The sample lists some 73,000 clones, approximately 90% occurring once. Of note for this clone: The antigen is not known.

Germline V gives CDR1 DFQATT, CDR2 SNEGSKA (reference sequence). Trimming cost V 1 base and J 6 bases, with 3 bases left between them. The CDR3 contains 11 residues. The specimen was CD4+ or CD8+ T cells sorted from blood, collected in a trial of the OX40 agonist ivuxolimab. The chain links TRBV20-1 to TRBJ2-2; D call uncertain. This receptor was obtained from an adult with an advanced solid tumor such as melanoma, head and neck, liver or kidney cancer. Here the CDR3 DNA reads TGCAGTGCTAGAGCCGCCGGGGAGCTGTTTTTT. This codes for CSARAAGELFF.